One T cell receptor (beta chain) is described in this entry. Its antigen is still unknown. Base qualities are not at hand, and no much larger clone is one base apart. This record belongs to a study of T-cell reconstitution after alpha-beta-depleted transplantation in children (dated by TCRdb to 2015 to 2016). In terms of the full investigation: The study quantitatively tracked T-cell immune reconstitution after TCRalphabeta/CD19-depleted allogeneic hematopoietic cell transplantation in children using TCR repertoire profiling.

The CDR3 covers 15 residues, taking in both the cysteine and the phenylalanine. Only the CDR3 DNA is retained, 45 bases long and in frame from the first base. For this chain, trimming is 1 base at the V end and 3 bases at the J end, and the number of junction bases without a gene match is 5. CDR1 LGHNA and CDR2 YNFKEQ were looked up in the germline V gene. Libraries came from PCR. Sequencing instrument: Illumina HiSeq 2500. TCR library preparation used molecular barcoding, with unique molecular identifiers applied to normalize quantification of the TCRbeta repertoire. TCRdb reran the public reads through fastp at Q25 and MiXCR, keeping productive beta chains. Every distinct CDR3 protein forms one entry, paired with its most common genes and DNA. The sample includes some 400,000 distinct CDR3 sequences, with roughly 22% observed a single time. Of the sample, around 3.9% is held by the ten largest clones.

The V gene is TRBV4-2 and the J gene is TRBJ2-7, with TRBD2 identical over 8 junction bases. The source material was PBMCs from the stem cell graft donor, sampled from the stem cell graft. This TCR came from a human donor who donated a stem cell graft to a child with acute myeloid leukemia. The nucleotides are TGTGCCAGCAGCCAAGCTACTAGCGGAGTCTACGAGCAGTACTTC. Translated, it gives CASSQATSGVYEQYF.